The T cell receptor (beta chain) under discussion was sequenced for a study of T cells in Graves' hyperthyroidism and ophthalmopathy (dated by TCRdb to between 2017 and 2020). The study in broad terms: Peripheral blood samples were taken at initial diagnosis, before any treatment was given. The paper describes TCR Vbeta CDR3 sequencing of about 140 peripheral blood samples, made up of approximately 40 ophthalmopathy patients, some 76 hyperthyroidism patients and roughly 17 progressor patients. Whether ophthalmopathy could be predicted prospectively was tested in an independent validation cohort made up of some 20 hyperthyroidism patients plus 17 patients who later progressed to ophthalmopathy. The 85 to 100 discovery patients were randomly split 7:3 into training and test sets. In addition, the study compared T-cell repertoires in thyroid tissue and in blood from roughly 6 Graves' hyperthyroidism patients. A discovery cohort of about a hundred patients, roughly 45 with Graves' ophthalmopathy and about 58 with stable Graves' hyperthyroidism, was used to find distinguishing TCR V-J signatures. After sampling, hyperthyroidism patients received methimazole starting at 30 mg daily, and ophthalmopathy patients received high-dose intravenous methylprednisolone.

Amplification of TCR beta CDR3 regions was carried out from RNA transcripts. The first round of RT-PCR for the TCR CDR3 was performed with the HTBI primer set and the Qiagen OneStep RT-PCR kit. A second multiplex PCR round built the libraries, followed by size selection and purification. Libraries were sequenced paired-end with 100 bp reads on an Illumina HiSeq2000. The published analysis was carried out like this. SOAPnuke was used to process the raw data, with reads discarded if the reads contained adapters or uncalled bases, had a mean Phred below 15, or lacked an exact constant-primer or identifier match. COPE v1.2.5 was used to merge the high-quality paired reads, and each unique nucleotide sequence was defined as a clonotype. Clonotypes were aligned to IMGT TRBV, TRBD and TRBJ reference segments using MiTCR v1.1. Analysis was restricted to V-J combinations with a frequency above 0.0001, which covered 99.2% of repertoires. A TCS score was defined as the ratio between F50 (clonal expansion) and ExV (chaos), using BLOSUM62-based TCRdist between CDR3 peptides within each V-J. Welch's t-statistics and random forest reduced some 510 V-J features to 10 to 15, which were used in a naive Bayes classifier (R e1071). TCRdb took the public reads, trimmed them with fastp at Q25, ran MiXCR for clone calling and kept in-frame beta chains. Entries are consolidated by CDR3 protein sequence, retaining the most common genes and DNA. The V and J calls reflect TCRdb's pipeline rather than the authors' work. This sample is represented by about 400,000 distinct CDR3 sequences; just under 15% of them were singletons. The ten largest clones represent about 33% of the sample.

Graves' hyperthyroidism was defined as stable when no progression to ophthalmopathy occurred over 18 months of follow-up. Hyperthyroidism patients were newly diagnosed, with disease duration under 2 months, and aged 18 to 65 years. Exclusion was applied to patients with uncontrolled infections, other autoimmune diseases, pregnancy or lactation. Clinical symptoms, serum thyroxine and TRAb, thyroid ultrasound, and orbital computed tomography formed the basis for the diagnoses. PBMCs were separated from 7.5 to 10 ml of fresh peripheral blood using Ficoll-Paque density gradient centrifugation. Trizol reagent was used to extract total RNA, and RNA quality was then checked on an Agilent 2100 Bioanalyzer. Germline trimming amounts to 4 bases on V and 7 bases on J, with 14 as the count of junction bases outside the gene matches. The germline V gene (reference sequence) specifies DFQATT as CDR1 and SNEGSKA as CDR2. From the cysteine up to the phenylalanine, the CDR3 has a length of 15 residues. The only DNA kept is the CDR3, 45 bases in frame from the first base.

General findings and caveats noted by the study authors: Most expanded thyroid clonotypes (frequency above 0.001) were also found in blood, which suggests that blood repertoires may mirror thyroid immune responses. A model built on a 13 V-J signature distinguished ophthalmopathy from stable hyperthyroidism, reaching roughly 88% sensitivity and about 81% specificity in cross-validation and 80%/75% in testing. In validation, the model predicted progression to ophthalmopathy a median of about 6 months before onset, with around 70% sensitivity and 72.22% specificity. Sample size was not statistically predetermined, and blinding of investigators to group allocation was not performed.

This clonotype was found many times. Its recognized antigen is unknown. No base quality information exists; no much larger clone differs at one position. The V gene is TRBV20-1 and the J gene is TRBJ2-3; 7 bases in between match TRBD2. The receptor comes from a woman between 25 and 40 years old with Graves' hyperthyroidism. The source material was blood. The CDR3 has the sequence CSAKGWREMLNTQYF. Here is the DNA: TGCAGTGCTAAAGGTTGGCGGGAGATGTTAAATACGCAGTATTTT.